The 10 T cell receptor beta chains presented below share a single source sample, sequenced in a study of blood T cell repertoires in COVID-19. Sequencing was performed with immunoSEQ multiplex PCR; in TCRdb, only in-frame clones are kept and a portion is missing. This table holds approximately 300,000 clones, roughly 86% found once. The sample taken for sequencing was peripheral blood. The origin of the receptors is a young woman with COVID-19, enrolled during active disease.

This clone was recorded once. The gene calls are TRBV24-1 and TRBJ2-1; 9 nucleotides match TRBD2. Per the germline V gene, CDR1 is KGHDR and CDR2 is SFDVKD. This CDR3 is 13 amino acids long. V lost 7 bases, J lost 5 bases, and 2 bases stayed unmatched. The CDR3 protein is CATRREGNNEQFF. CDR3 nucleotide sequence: TGTGCCACCAGGCGGGAGGGAAACAATGAGCAGTTCTTC.

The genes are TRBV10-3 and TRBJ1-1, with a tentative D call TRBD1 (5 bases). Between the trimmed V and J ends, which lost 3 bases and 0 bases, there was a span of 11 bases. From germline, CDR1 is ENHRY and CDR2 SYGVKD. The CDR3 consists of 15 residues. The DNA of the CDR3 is TGTGCCATCAGTGACCACGGGGGGGTGAACACTGAAGCTTTCTTT. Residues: CAISDHGGVNTEAFF.

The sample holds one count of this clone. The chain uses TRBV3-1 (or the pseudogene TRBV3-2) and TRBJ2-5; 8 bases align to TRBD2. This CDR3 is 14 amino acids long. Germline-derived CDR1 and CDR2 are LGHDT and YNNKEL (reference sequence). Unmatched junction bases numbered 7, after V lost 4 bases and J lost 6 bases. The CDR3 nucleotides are TGTGCCAGCAGCCGAAGCGGGAGTGGGCAGACCCAGTACTTC. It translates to CASSRSGSGQTQYF.

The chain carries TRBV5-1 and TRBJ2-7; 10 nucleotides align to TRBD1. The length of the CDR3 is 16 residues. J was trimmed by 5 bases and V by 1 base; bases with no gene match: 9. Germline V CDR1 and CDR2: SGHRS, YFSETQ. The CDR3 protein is CASSLLPTGGLDEQYF. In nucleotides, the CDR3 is TGCGCCAGCAGCTTGCTACCGACAGGGGGCCTCGACGAGCAGTACTTC.

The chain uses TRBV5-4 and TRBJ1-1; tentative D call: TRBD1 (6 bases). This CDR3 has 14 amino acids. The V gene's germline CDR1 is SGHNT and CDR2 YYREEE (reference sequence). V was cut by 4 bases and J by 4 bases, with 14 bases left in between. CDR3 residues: CASSAPGGGTEAFF. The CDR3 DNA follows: TGTGCCAGCAGCGCCCCGGGGGGCGGCACTGAAGCTTTCTTT.

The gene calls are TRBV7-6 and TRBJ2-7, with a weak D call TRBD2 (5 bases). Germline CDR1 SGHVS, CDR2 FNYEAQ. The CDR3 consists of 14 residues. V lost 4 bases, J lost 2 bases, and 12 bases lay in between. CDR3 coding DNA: TGTGCCAGCAGCTCGGGGTCAGGAGCCTACGAGCAGTACTTC. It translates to CASSSGSGAYEQYF.

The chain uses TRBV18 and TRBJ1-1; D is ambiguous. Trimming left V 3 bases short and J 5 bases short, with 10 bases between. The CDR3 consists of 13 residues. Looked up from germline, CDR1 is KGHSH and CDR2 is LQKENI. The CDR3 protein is CASSPAVETEAFF. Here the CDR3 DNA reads TGTGCCAGCTCACCCGCGGTGGAAACTGAAGCTTTCTTT.

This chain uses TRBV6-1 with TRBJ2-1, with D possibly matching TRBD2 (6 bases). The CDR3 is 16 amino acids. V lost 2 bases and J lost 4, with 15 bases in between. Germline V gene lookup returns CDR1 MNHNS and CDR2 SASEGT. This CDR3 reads CASSEPHTSRYNEQFF. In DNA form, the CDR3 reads TGTGCCAGCAGTGAACCTCATACTAGCCGTTACAATGAGCAGTTCTTC.

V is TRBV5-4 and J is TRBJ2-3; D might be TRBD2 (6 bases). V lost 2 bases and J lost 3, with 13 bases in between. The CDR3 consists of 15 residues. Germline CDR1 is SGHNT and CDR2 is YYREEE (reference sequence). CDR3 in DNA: TGTGCCAGCAGCTTTACGGGAGTGGTGACAGATACGCAGTATTTT. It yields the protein CASSFTGVVTDTQYF. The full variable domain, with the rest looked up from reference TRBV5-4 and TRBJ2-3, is ETGVTQSPTHLIKTRGQQVTLRCSSQSGHNTVSWYQQALGQGPQFIFQYYREEENGRGNFPPRFSGLQFPNYSSELNVNALELDDSALYLCASSFTGVVTDTQYFGPGTRLTVL.

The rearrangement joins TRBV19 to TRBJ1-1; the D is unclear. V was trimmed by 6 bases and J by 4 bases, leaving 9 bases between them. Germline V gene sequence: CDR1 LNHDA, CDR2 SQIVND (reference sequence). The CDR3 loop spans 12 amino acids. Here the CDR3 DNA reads TGTGCCAGTAGCGGGCGGGGCACTGAAGCTTTCTTT. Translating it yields CASSGRGTEAFF. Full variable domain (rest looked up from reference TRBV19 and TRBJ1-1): DGGITQSPKYLFRKEGQNVTLSCEQNLNHDAMYWYRQDPGQGLRLIYYSQIVNDFQKGDIAEGYSVSREKKESFPLTVTSAQKNPTAFYLCASSGRGTEAFFGQGTRLTVV.